Sequencing of this TCR beta chain was carried out in a study of CD8+CD57+ T cells in acquired aplastic anemia. Study details: CD4+ cells from healthy donors averaged approximately 11 million reads.

TCR beta VDJ combinations and CDR3 sequences were profiled from genomic DNA. TCRdb processed the reads anew with MiXCR; each CDR3 protein has one entry. The table shows 150,000 to 200,000 distinct CDR3 sequences, with around 45% occurring only once. Trimming stripped 5 bases from V and 2 bases from J, with 11 bases between. CDR1 and CDR2 from the germline V gene are KGHDR and SFDVKD. The CDR3 is made up of 14 amino acids. Of note for this clonotype: Its target is unknown.

Whole-study findings and limits: Under 35 was the count of CD8+ CDR3 sequences that patients shared with controls.

The chain recombines TRBV24-1 with TRBJ2-5; D is uncertain. The sequenced sample consisted of sorted CD4+, CD8+, or CD8+CD57+ T cells (not recorded which) from PBMCs. The TCR was taken from a human donor in good health. The CDR3 DNA reads as TGTGCCACCAGTGGATGGGCAGAACAAGAGACCCAGTACTTC. Its translation: CATSGWAEQETQYF.